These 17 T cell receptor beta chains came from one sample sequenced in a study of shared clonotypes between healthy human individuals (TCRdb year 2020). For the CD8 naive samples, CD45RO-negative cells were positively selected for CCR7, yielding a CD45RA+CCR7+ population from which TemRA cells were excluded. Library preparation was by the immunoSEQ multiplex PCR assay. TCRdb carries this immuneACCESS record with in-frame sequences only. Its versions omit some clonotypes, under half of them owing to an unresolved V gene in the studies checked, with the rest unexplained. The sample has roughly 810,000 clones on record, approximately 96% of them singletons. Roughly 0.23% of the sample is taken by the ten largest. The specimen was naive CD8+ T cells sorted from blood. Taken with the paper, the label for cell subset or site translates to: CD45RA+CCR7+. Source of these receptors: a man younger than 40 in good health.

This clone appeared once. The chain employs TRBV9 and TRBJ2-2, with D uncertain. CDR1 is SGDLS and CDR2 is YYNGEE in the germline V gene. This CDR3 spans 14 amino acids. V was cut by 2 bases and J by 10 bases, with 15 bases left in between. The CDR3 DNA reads TGTGCCAGCAGCGTTGGATTATCTCTCCAGGAGCTGTTTTTT. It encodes CASSVGLSLQELFF.

The CDR3 DNA reads as TGCGCCAGCAGCCAAGATTCGGGGACAGGGGCCTACGAGCAGTACTTC. It translates to CASSQDSGTGAYEQYF. V usage is TRBV4-1 and J usage is TRBJ2-7; 10 bases line up with TRBD1. The CDR3 is 16 amino acids. V lost 0 bases, J lost 2 bases, and 4 bases stayed unmatched. In germline, CDR1 is MGHRA, CDR2 YSYEKL.

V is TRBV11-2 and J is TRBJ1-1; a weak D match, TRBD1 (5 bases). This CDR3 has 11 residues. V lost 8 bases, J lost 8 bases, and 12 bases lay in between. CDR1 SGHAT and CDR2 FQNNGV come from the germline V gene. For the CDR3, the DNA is TGTGCCAGCTATTCGTGGGGGGAAGCTTTCTTT. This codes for CASYSWGEAFF.

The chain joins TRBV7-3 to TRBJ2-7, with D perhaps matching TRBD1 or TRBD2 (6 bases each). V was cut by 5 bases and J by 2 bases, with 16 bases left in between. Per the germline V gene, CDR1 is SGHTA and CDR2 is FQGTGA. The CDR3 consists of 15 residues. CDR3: CASSPGGGHTYEQYF. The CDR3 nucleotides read TGTGCCAGCAGCCCGGGTGGGGGGCACACCTACGAGCAGTACTTC.

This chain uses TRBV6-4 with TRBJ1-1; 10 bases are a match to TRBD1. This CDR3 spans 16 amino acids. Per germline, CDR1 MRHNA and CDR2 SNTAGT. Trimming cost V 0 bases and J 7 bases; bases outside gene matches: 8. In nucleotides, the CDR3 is TGTGCCAGCAGTGACTCGGGGGACAGGGGAATTGGTGAAGCTTTCTTT. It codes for CASSDSGDRGIGEAFF.

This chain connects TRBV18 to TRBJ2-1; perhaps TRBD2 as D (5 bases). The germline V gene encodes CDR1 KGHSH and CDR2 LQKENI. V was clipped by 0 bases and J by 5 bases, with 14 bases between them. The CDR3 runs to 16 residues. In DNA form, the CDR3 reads TGTGCCAGCTCACCACCAAGAATCGGGATCGACAATGAGCAGTTCTTC. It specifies CASSPPRIGIDNEQFF.

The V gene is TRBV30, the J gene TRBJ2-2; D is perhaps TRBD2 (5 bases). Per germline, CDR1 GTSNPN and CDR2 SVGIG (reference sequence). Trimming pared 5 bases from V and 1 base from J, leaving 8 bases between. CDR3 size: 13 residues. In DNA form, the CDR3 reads TGTGCCTGGGGGAGACAGAACACCGGGGAGCTGTTTTTT. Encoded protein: CAWGRQNTGELFF. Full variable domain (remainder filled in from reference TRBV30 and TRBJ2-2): SQTIHQWPATLVQPVGSPLSLECTVEGTSNPNLYWYRQAAGRGLQLLFYSVGIGQISSEVPQNLSASRPQDRQFILSSKKLLLSDSGFYLCAWGRQNTGELFFGEGSRLTVL.

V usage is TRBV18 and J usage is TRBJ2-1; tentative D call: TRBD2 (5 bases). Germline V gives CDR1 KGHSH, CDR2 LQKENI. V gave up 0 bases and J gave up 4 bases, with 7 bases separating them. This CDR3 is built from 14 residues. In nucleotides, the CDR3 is TGTGCCAGCTCACCACCGTCGGGGTACAATGAGCAGTTCTTC. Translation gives CASSPPSGYNEQFF.

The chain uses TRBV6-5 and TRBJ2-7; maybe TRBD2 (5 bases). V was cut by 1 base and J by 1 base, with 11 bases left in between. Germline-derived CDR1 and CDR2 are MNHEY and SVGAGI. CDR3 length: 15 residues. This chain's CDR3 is CASSYFRGSSYEQYF. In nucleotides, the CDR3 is TGTGCCAGCAGTTACTTTCGGGGTTCGTCCTACGAGCAGTACTTC.

CDR3 in DNA: TGTGCCAGCATCCAGGGCCGACAGGGGCGCTACTCCGGGGAGCTGTTTTTT. As protein: CASIQGRQGRYSGELFF. This chain connects TRBV7-2 to TRBJ2-2, with 8 nucleotides matching TRBD1. V lost 7 bases, J lost 6 bases, and 16 bases stayed unmatched. This CDR3 comprises 17 residues. Germline V lookup: CDR1 SGHTA, CDR2 FQGNSA.

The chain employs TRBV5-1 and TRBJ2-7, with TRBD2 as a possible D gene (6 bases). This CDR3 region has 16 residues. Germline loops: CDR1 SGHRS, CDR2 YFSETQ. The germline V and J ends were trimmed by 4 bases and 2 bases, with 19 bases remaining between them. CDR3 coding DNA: TGCGCCAGCAGCCCGCCGGGATTGGGCGGGACCTACGAGCAGTACTTC. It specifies CASSPPGLGGTYEQYF.

In DNA, the CDR3 is TGTGCCAGCAGCCCCCCGGGGGCGCGGTCTAGCTTGCGGACCGGGGAGCTGTTTTTT. It specifies CASSPPGARSSLRTGELFF. The rearrangement links TRBV5-6 to TRBJ2-2; D possibly uses TRBD1 or TRBD2 (6 bases each). CDR1 is SGHDT, CDR2 YYEEEE, per germline. Deletions cut 4 bases from V and 5 bases from J, with 27 bases between. The CDR3 loop spans 19 amino acids. Filled out from reference TRBV5-6 and TRBJ2-2, the complete variable domain reads DAGVTQSPTHLIKTRGQQVTLRCSPKSGHDTVSWYQQALGQGPQFIFQYYEEEERQRGNFPDRFSGHQFPNYSSELNVNALLLGDSALYLCASSPPGARSSLRTGELFFGEGSRLTVL.

CDR3: CASSAYPENTEAFF. CDR3 nucleotide sequence: TGTGCCAGCAGTGCTTATCCGGAAAACACTGAAGCTTTCTTT. The chain uses TRBV27 and TRBJ1-1; D remains unclear. CDR1 MNHEY and CDR2 SMNVEV come from the germline V gene (reference sequence). Trimming removed 5 bases at V and 2 bases at J, with 12 bases between. There are 14 residues in the CDR3.

The chain's CDR3 is CASISNQGLGSGELFF. CDR3 nucleotide sequence: TGTGCCAGCATCTCTAATCAGGGACTAGGGTCCGGGGAGCTGTTTTTT. J is TRBJ2-2 and V is TRBV7-9, with 8 bases aligning to TRBD2. Germline CDR1 SEHNR, CDR2 FQNEAQ (reference sequence). V gave up 7 bases and J gave up 6 bases; unmatched junction bases: 13. This CDR3 is 16 amino acids long. The variable domain in full, with the rest retrieved from reference TRBV7-9 and TRBJ2-2, is DTGVSQNPRHKITKRGQNVTFRCDPISEHNRLYWYRQTLGQGPEFLTYFQNEAQLEKSRLLSDRFSAERPKGSFSTLEIQRTEQGDSAMYLCASISNQGLGSGELFFGEGSRLTVL.

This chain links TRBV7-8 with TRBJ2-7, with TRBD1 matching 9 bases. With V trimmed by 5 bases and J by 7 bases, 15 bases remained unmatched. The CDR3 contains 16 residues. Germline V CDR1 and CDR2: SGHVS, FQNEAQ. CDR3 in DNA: TGTGCCAGCAGCACGGGTCCAGGACAGGGGACGGGGGAGCAGTACTTC. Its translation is CASSTGPGQGTGEQYF.

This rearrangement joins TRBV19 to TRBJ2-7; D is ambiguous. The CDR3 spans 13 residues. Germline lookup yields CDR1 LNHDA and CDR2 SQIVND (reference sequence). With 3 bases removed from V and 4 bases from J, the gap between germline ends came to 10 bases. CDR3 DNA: TGTGCCAGTAGTATGGCCGCCGCTTACGAGCAGTACTTC. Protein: CASSMAAAYEQYF.

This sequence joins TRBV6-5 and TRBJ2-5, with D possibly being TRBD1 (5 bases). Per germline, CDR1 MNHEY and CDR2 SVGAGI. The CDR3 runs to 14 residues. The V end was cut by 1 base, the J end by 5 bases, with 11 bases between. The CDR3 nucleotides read TGTGCCAGCAGTTACTTCTCTGGGGCGGAGACCCAGTACTTC. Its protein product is CASSYFSGAETQYF.